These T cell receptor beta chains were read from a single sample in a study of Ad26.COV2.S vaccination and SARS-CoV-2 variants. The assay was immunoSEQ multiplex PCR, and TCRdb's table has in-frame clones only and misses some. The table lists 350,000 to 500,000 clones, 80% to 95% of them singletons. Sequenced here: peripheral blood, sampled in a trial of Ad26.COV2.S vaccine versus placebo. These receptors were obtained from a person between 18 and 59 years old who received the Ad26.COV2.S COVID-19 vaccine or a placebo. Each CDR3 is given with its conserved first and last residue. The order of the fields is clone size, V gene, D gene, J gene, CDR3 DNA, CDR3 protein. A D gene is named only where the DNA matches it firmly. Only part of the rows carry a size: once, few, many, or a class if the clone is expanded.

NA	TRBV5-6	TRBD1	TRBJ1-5	TGTGCCAGCAGCTTGAACGCCGGACAGGGGAATCAGCCCCAGCATTTT	CASSLNAGQGNQPQHF
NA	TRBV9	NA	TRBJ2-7	TGTGCCAGCAGCAGAGGTCCGGACAACTCCTACGAGCAGTACTTC	CASSRGPDNSYEQYF
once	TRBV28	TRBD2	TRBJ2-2	TGTGCCAGCAGTCTAAACCCGGGAGGGCCGAGCGGGGAGCTGTTTTTT	CASSLNPGGPSGELFF
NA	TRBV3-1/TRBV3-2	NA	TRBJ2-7	TGTGCCAGCAGCCAAGCCCCGCCCCTCTTTACCTACGAGCAGTACTTC	CASSQAPPLFTYEQYF
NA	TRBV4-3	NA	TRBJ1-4	TGCGCCAGCAGCCAAGGGGGGGAAAAACTGTTTTTT	CASSQGGEKLFF
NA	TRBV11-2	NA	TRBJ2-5	TGTGCCAGCAGCTCGGACGGACGCCAAGAGACCCAGTACTTC	CASSSDGRQETQYF
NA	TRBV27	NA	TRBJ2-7	TGTGCCAGCAGTTTATTTGGTGGGGAATGGACAAGGGGGCGTGGAGGGGAGCAGTACTTC	CASSLFGGEWTRGRGGEQYF
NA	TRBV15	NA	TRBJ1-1	TGTGCCACCAGCAGAGCTTACACTGAAGCTTTCTTT	CATSRAYTEAFF
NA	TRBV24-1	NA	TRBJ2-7	TGTGCCACCAGTGATTTCGGCTACGAGCAGTACTTC	CATSDFGYEQYF
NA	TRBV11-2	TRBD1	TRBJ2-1	TGTGCCAGCAGCCACCTGGGGGACAGCTACAATGAGCAGTTCTTC	CASSHLGDSYNEQFF
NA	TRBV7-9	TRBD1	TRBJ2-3	TGTGCCAGCAGCATTCCAGGGGGCGCAGATACGCAGTATTTT	CASSIPGGADTQYF
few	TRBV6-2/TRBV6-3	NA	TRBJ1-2	TGTGCCAGCAGTTCCCCAAGGCAGGAAGGCCTGGGGGGTGGCTACACCTTC	CASSSPRQEGLGGGYTF
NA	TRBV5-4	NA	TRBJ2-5	TGTGCCAGCAGCCGGGACATTCAAGAGACCCAGTACTTC	CASSRDIQETQYF
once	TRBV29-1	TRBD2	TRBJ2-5	TGCAGCGTCGCCGAATTTTTTAGCGGGAGAATAGAGACCCAGTACTTC	CSVAEFFSGRIETQYF
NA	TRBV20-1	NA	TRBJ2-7	TGCAGTGCTAGTAGACAGAACTACGAGCAGTACTTC	CSASRQNYEQYF
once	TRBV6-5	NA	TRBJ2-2	TGTGCCAGCAGTTACTCGCCCGGGGAGCTGTTTTTT	CASSYSPGELFF
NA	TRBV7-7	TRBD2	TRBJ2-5	TGTGCCAGCAGCTCCGGGACTAGCTCTCCAGGGACCCAGTACTTC	CASSSGTSSPGTQYF
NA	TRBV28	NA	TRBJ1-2	TGTGCCAGCAGTCTAAAGCGAAGGAACTATGGCTACACCTTC	CASSLKRRNYGYTF
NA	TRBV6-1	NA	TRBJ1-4	TGTGCCAGCAGTGAATTGTGGGGTCAAGGGATCGAAAAACTGTTTTTT	CASSELWGQGIEKLFF
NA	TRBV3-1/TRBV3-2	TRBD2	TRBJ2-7	TGTGCCAGCAGCCAAGAAGCACTAGCGGGACCCTACGAGCAGTACTTC	CASSQEALAGPYEQYF
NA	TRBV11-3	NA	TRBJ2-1	TGTGCCAGCAGCTTACTAGGCGATGAGCAGTTCTTC	CASSLLGDEQFF
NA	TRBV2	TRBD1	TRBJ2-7	TGTGCCAGCATGGACAGGTTTGACTCCTACGAGCAGTACTTC	CASMDRFDSYEQYF
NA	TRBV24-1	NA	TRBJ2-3	TGTGCCACCAGTGATTTTGGGTCCACAGATACGCAGTATTTT	CATSDFGSTDTQYF
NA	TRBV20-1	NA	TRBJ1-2	TGCAGTGCTAGTGAGCAGGCTAACTATGGCTACACCTTC	CSASEQANYGYTF
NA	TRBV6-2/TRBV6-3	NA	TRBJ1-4	TGTGCCAGCAGTTACGGGTTCTTGGCTAATGAAAAACTGTTTTTT	CASSYGFLANEKLFF
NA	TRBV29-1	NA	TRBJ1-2	TGCAGCGTTAGCGGACAACTTAACTATGGCTACACCTTC	CSVSGQLNYGYTF
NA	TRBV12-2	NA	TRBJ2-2	TGTGCAAGTCGCTTAGCGGGACAGGGGGCGCGAGGCACCGGGGAGCTGTTTTTT	CASRLAGQGARGTGELFF
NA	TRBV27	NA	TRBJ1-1	TGTGCCAGCAGTACACCCGCGAGGGAGAACACTGAAGCTTTCTTT	CASSTPARENTEAFF
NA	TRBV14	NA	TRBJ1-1	TGTGCCAGCAGCGGGGGCACTGAAGCTTTCTTT	CASSGGTEAFF
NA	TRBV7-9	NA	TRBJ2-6	TGTGCCAGCAGCTTAGGGGCGCCGGGCTCTGGGGCCAACGTCCTGACTTTC	CASSLGAPGSGANVLTF
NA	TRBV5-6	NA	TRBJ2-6	TGTGCCAGCAGCTCGGGAATCTCTGGGGCCAACGTCCTGACTTTC	CASSSGISGANVLTF
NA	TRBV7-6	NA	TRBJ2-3	TGTGCCAGCAGCCCAACTGGCTACTCTAGCACAGATACGCAGTATTTT	CASSPTGYSSTDTQYF
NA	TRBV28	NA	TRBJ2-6	TGTGCCAGCAGTCCCAGGGATTCTGGGGCCAACGTCCTGACTTTC	CASSPRDSGANVLTF
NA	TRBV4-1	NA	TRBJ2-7	TGCGCCAGCAGCCAAGGGGCTATCTCCTACGAGCAGTACTTC	CASSQGAISYEQYF
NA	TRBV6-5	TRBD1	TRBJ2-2	TGTGCCAGCAGCAGGACAGGGGAGAACGGGGAGCTGTTTTTT	CASSRTGENGELFF
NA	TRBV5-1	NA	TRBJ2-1	TGCGCCAGCAGCCCGACAGTTGGGATTGTCAATGAGCAGTTCTTC	CASSPTVGIVNEQFF
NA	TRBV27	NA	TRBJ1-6	TGTGCCAGCAGCCTCCAGGCGGTCCCAAATTCACCCCTCCACTTT	CASSLQAVPNSPLHF
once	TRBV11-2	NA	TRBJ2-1	TGTGCCAGCAGCACCATGGCAAGGGGCCGTAGCTCCTACAATGAGCAGTTCTTC	CASSTMARGRSSYNEQFF
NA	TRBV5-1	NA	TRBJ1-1	TGCGCCAGCAGCTTGGGTGTGCTCCCGAACACTGAAGCTTTCTTT	CASSLGVLPNTEAFF
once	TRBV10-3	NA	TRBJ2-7	TGTGCCACCCAGGGGAACACCTACGAGCAGTACTTC	CATQGNTYEQYF
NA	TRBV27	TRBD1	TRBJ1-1	TGTGCCAGCAGTCCCATCGGGACAGGGGGCGTTTTGAAAGCTTTCTTT	CASSPIGTGGVLKAFF
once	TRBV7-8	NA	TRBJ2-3	TGCTGGAGGAGGGCAGATACGCAGTATTTT	CWRRADTQYF
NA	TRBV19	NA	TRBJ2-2	TGTGCCAGCCGGTTGGGGGCATATACCGGGGAGCTGTTTTTT	CASRLGAYTGELFF
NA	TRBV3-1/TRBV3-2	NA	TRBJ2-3	TGTGCCAGCACGGACCGCAATACGCAGTATTTT	CASTDRNTQYF
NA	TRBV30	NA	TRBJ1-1	TGTGCCTGGAGTGGGGGCAGATTGAACACTGAAGCTTTCTTT	CAWSGGRLNTEAFF
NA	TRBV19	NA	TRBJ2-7	TGTGCCAGTAGTTCCCCCTCCTACGAGCAGTACTTC	CASSSPSYEQYF
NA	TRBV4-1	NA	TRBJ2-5	TGCGCCAGCAGCCAAGACAGGGGAGGAGAGACCCAGTACTTC	CASSQDRGGETQYF
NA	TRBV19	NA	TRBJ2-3	TGTGCCAGTAGCCTCACCGCCGACAGGTTTGACACAGATACGCAGTATTTT	CASSLTADRFDTDTQYF
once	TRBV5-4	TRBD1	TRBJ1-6	TGTGCCAGCAGGACGACAGGGGGCAATTCACCCCTCCACTTT	CASRTTGGNSPLHF
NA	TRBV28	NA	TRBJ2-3	TGTGCCAGCAGTTCCCCGGCCACAGATACGCAGTATTTT	CASSSPATDTQYF
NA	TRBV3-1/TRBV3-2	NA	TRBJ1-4	TGTGCCAGCAGCCCCGACAGGAAGGGTGAAAAACTGTTTTTT	CASSPDRKGEKLFF